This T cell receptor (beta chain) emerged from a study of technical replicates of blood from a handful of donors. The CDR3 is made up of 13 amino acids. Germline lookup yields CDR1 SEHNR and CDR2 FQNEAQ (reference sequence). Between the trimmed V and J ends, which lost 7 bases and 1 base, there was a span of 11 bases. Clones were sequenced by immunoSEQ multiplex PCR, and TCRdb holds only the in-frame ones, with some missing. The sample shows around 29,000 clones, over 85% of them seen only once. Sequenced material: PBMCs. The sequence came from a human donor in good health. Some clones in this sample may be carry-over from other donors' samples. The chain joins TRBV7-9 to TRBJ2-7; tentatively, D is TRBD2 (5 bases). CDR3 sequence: CASTPGGSYEQYF. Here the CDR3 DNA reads TGTGCCAGCACCCCCGGCGGGTCCTACGAGCAGTACTTC.